This TCR beta chain was identified during a study of blood T cell repertoires in COVID-19. Study in general: From T cells, B-cell-depleted T cells, or PBMCs came the material, which was cDNA or gDNA.

The CDR3 has 12 residues. V gave up 2 bases and J gave up 6 bases, with 8 bases separating them. Per germline, CDR1 LNHDA and CDR2 SQIVND (reference sequence). Authors' data handling: Researchers report that nucleated cell counts were estimated from reference gene primer amplification. The repertoire was sequenced with immunoSEQ multiplex PCR; TCRdb's copy has only in-frame clones and lacks some. The V and J calls and the clone size are those of that table, but D and trimming were determined from the DNA. The sample carries under 250,000 clones, roughly 86% recorded once. The sequenced material came from peripheral blood. The TCR comes from a woman aged 40 to 49 with acute or convalescent COVID-19. This chain joins TRBV19 and TRBJ2-7; tentatively, D is TRBD2 (6 bases). CDR3 residues: CASSIRGSEQYF. The CDR3 nucleotides read TGTGCCAGTAGTATACGGGGGTCCGAGCAGTACTTC.